Listed below are T cell receptor beta chains from one sample, sequenced in a study of blood T cells in healthy people across ages. One entry per CDR3 protein, called by TCRdb with MiXCR from the 5' RACE reads. The sample lists 700,000 to 850,000 distinct CDR3 sequences, roughly 53% seen once, with roughly two fifths in the top ten. Sequencing input: blood. These receptor sequences come from an elderly man in good health. Each CDR3 is given without its conserved first and last residue. Each record gives: V gene, J gene, CDR3 protein.

v_gene: TRBV2
j_gene: TRBJ2-1
CDR3aa: ASSEAQGHPYNEQF

v_gene: TRBV6-6
j_gene: TRBJ1-2
CDR3aa: ASSYVGTGANYGYT

v_gene: TRBV25-1
j_gene: TRBJ1-1
CDR3aa: ASSEYGADTEAF

v_gene: TRBV7-3
j_gene: TRBJ2-3
CDR3aa: ASSLTGGGSTDTQY

v_gene: TRBV5-4
j_gene: TRBJ2-5
CDR3aa: ASSLQGTETQY

v_gene: TRBV6-5
j_gene: TRBJ2-1
CDR3aa: ASSFRAGGAGEQF

v_gene: TRBV20-1
j_gene: TRBJ1-5
CDR3aa: SASRNFDRGNQPQH

v_gene: TRBV12-3/TRBV12-4
j_gene: TRBJ2-5
CDR3aa: ASSTAVTSGQETQY

v_gene: TRBV12-3/TRBV12-4
j_gene: TRBJ2-5
CDR3aa: ASSLAGVGQETQY

v_gene: TRBV28
j_gene: TRBJ1-2
CDR3aa: ASSETGDYGYT

v_gene: TRBV10-2
j_gene: TRBJ2-3
CDR3aa: ASLGLAASIDTQY

v_gene: TRBV6-6
j_gene: TRBJ1-2
CDR3aa: ASKNGGTGTGYT

v_gene: TRBV10-3
j_gene: TRBJ1-1
CDR3aa: AISEPREGGYTEAF

v_gene: TRBV5-1
j_gene: TRBJ2-3
CDR3aa: ASSLILGDTSGSFRYAY

v_gene: TRBV6-5
j_gene: NA
CDR3aa: ASRGGAKTQY

v_gene: TRBV24-1
j_gene: TRBJ2-5
CDR3aa: ATSETGGPLEQY

v_gene: TRBV24-1
j_gene: TRBJ2-3
CDR3aa: ATSLTGTGGEDTQY

v_gene: TRBV28
j_gene: TRBJ1-6
CDR3aa: ASRPGGAVRPLH

v_gene: TRBV12-3/TRBV12-4
j_gene: TRBJ2-1
CDR3aa: ASSLGVANEQF

v_gene: TRBV27
j_gene: TRBJ2-1
CDR3aa: ASSPQREWYEQF

v_gene: TRBV6-5
j_gene: NA
CDR3aa: ASSSTGALFEQY

v_gene: TRBV10-3
j_gene: TRBJ2-1
CDR3aa: AISELRTFGSYNEQF

v_gene: TRBV7-9
j_gene: TRBJ2-1
CDR3aa: ASSPRLALNDEQF

v_gene: TRBV20-1
j_gene: TRBJ2-1
CDR3aa: SALRDTPYNEQF

v_gene: TRBV6-5
j_gene: TRBJ2-6
CDR3aa: ASSYFSPGQPFSGANVLT

v_gene: TRBV7-2
j_gene: TRBJ2-5
CDR3aa: ASNRRSNEQY

v_gene: TRBV27
j_gene: TRBJ2-1
CDR3aa: ASSWGGPYNEQF

v_gene: TRBV20-1
j_gene: TRBJ2-5
CDR3aa: SGGTSGVRKETQY

v_gene: TRBV7-9
j_gene: TRBJ2-2
CDR3aa: ASNEELF

v_gene: TRBV14
j_gene: TRBJ2-4
CDR3aa: ASSHIGQSGEQY

v_gene: TRBV6-5
j_gene: TRBJ2-7
CDR3aa: ASSYSGTSATYEQY

v_gene: TRBV2
j_gene: TRBJ2-1
CDR3aa: ASSAAGGPNEQF

v_gene: TRBV15
j_gene: TRBJ2-3
CDR3aa: ATSRAPTGSTDTQY

v_gene: TRBV20-1
j_gene: TRBJ2-1
CDR3aa: SASLGHGRNEQF

v_gene: TRBV3-1
j_gene: TRBJ1-2
CDR3aa: ASSQSALVANGYT

v_gene: TRBV4-1
j_gene: TRBJ2-1
CDR3aa: ASQGLAGQSSYNEQF

v_gene: TRBV12-3/TRBV12-4
j_gene: TRBJ2-3
CDR3aa: ASSPSYGTGGRYAY

v_gene: TRBV12-3/TRBV12-4
j_gene: TRBJ2-7
CDR3aa: ASSRDRGEQY

v_gene: TRBV11-2
j_gene: TRBJ2-3
CDR3aa: ASSFDRSTDTQY

v_gene: TRBV10-3
j_gene: TRBJ2-1
CDR3aa: AARQTDNEQF

v_gene: TRBV3-1
j_gene: TRBJ2-1
CDR3aa: ARSHGYNEQF

v_gene: TRBV20-1
j_gene: TRBJ2-3
CDR3aa: GARESPTDTQY

v_gene: TRBV29-1
j_gene: TRBJ1-4
CDR3aa: SVGQGGEKLF

v_gene: TRBV6-1
j_gene: TRBJ1-1
CDR3aa: ASSEGDPRTEAF

v_gene: TRBV5-1
j_gene: TRBJ2-7
CDR3aa: ASSSLAGAPLEQY

v_gene: TRBV3-1
j_gene: TRBJ2-7
CDR3aa: ASSHSGLAESYEQY

v_gene: TRBV30
j_gene: TRBJ1-6
CDR3aa: AWSREPPGSSYNSPPH

v_gene: TRBV3-1
j_gene: TRBJ2-7
CDR3aa: ASSQLSGRAGVEQY

v_gene: TRBV9
j_gene: TRBJ2-4
CDR3aa: ASSVSPTSGQY

v_gene: TRBV10-3
j_gene: TRBJ2-3
CDR3aa: AIKTAGVPDTQY

v_gene: TRBV7-2
j_gene: TRBJ2-3
CDR3aa: ASSKVRLAGGKADTQY

v_gene: TRBV3-1
j_gene: TRBJ1-2
CDR3aa: ASSQVWGQDYGYT

v_gene: TRBV12-3/TRBV12-4
j_gene: TRBJ1-5
CDR3aa: ASSGGGNQPQH

v_gene: TRBV12-3/TRBV12-4
j_gene: TRBJ1-4
CDR3aa: ASSWRTGQGTNEKLF

v_gene: TRBV2
j_gene: TRBJ2-1
CDR3aa: ASTRQGAGNEQF

v_gene: TRBV5-1
j_gene: NA
CDR3aa: ASRRDTDLYEQY

v_gene: TRBV20-1
j_gene: TRBJ2-7
CDR3aa: SARVATSGLHEQY

v_gene: TRBV12-3/TRBV12-4
j_gene: TRBJ2-3
CDR3aa: ASSLELGLAGAHRYAY